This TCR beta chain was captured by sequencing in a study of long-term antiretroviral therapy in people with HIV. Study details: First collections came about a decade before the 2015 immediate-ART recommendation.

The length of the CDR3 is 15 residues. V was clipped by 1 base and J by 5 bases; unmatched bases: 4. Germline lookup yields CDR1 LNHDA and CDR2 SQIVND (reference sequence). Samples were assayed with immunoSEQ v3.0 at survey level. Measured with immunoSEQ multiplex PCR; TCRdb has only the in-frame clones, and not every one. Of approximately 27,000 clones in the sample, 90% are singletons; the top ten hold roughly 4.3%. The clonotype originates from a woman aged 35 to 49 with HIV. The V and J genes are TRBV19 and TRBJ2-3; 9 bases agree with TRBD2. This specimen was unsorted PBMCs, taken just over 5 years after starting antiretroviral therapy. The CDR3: CASSIGRGGGDTQYF. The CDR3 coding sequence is TGTGCCAGTAGTATAGGGCGGGGGGGCGGAGATACGCAGTATTTT.